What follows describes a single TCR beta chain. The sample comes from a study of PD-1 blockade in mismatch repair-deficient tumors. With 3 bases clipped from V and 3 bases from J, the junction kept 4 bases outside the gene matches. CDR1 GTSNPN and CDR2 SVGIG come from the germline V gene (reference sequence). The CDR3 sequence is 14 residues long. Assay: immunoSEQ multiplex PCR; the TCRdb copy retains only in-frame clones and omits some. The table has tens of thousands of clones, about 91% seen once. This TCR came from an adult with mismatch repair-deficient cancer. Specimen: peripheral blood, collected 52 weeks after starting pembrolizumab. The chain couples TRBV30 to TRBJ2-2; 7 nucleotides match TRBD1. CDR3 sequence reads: CAWSPGQHTGELFF. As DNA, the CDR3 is TGTGCCTGGAGCCCGGGACAGCACACCGGGGAGCTGTTTTTT.